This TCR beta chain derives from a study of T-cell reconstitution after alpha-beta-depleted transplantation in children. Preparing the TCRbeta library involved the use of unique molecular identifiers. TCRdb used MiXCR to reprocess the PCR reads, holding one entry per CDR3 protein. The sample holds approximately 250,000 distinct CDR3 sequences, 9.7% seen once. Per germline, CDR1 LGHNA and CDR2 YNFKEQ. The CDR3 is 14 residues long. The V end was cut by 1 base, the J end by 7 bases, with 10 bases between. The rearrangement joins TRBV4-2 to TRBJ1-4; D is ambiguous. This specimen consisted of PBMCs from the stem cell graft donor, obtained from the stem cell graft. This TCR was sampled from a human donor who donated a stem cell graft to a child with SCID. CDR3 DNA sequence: TGTGCCAGCAGCCAAGGAGGGCCGGTTGAAAAACTGTTTTTT. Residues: CASSQGGPVEKLFF.